Listed here are 9 T cell receptor beta chains from one sample, sequenced in a study of T cell clonotyping in hematopoietic cell transplantation. The method was immunoSEQ multiplex PCR; TCRdb's version includes in-frame clones alone and lacks a portion of them. The table lists a few thousand clones, roughly 70% of them singletons, with about 30% in the top ten. Sequences were derived from PBMCs, sampled 180 days after allogeneic stem cell transplant. Receptor source: a male patient aged 45 to 59 who had an allogeneic stem cell transplant from an unrelated donor, so the T cells may come from the graft donor. Some clones in this sample may be carry-over from other donors' samples.

The chain combines TRBV6-5 with TRBJ2-3; 7 bases agree with TRBD1. This CDR3 comprises 13 residues. The V gene end was trimmed by 8 bases and the J gene end by 0 bases; junction bases not matched to a gene: 2. CDR1 and CDR2 (germline): MNHEY, SVGAGI. The CDR3 nucleotides read TGTGCCAGCCGACAGGGTAGCACAGATACGCAGTATTTT. This gives the protein CASRQGSTDTQYF.

The rearrangement joins TRBV5-1 to TRBJ2-3; 7 bases line up with TRBD1. J gave up 5 bases and V 1 base, and 10 bases lay outside the gene matches. The CDR3 is 16 amino acids. Germline lookup yields CDR1 SGHRS and CDR2 YFSETQ. CDR3: CASSLLGQFIRDTQYF. CDR3 coding DNA: TGCGCCAGCAGCTTGTTGGGACAGTTTATCCGAGATACGCAGTATTTT. The full variable domain, completed using reference TRBV5-1 and TRBJ2-3, is KAGVTQTPRYLIKTRGQQVTLSCSPISGHRSVSWYQQTPGQGLQFLFEYFSETQRNKGNFPGRFSGRQFSNSRSEMNVSTLELGDSALYLCASSLLGQFIRDTQYFGPGTRLTVL.

The chain's CDR3 is CASSLDGGLGQPQHF. Written as DNA, the CDR3 is TGTGCCAGCAGCTTAGATGGGGGGCTAGGCCAGCCCCAGCATTTT. The J gene is TRBJ1-5, the V gene TRBV7-2; a possible D gene is TRBD1 (6 bases). The germline V and J ends were trimmed by 1 base and 7 bases, with 14 bases remaining between them. The CDR3 covers 15 residues. In germline, CDR1 is SGHTA, CDR2 FQGNSA.

This sequence joins TRBV19 and TRBJ2-7; TRBD2 aligns across 14 bases. Germline lookup yields CDR1 LNHDA and CDR2 SQIVND (reference sequence). The V segment lost 5 bases and the J segment 2 bases; nucleotides outside the gene matches: 2. The CDR3 runs to 15 residues. The CDR3 reads CASSPTSGRAYEQYF. The CDR3 bases are TGTGCCAGTAGTCCGACTAGCGGGAGGGCCTACGAGCAGTACTTC.

The chain couples TRBV29-1 to TRBJ1-5, with D maybe TRBD1 (5 bases). CDR3 size: 13 residues. Trimming removed 7 bases from V and 5 bases from J, with 15 bases in between. Germline values: CDR1 SQVTM, CDR2 ANQGSEA. The DNA of the CDR3 is TGCAGCGGGGGGTCCTCGCAGGATCAGCCCCAGCATTTT. As protein: CSGGSSQDQPQHF.

The chain recombines TRBV7-9 with TRBJ2-1; D is ambiguous. V lost 4 bases, J lost 10 bases, and 14 bases lay in between. The CDR3 loop spans 13 amino acids. Per the germline V gene, CDR1 is SEHNR and CDR2 is FQNEAQ (reference sequence). The CDR3 nucleotides are TGTGCCAGCAGCTCCCGACACCGTCAAGAGCAGTTCTTC. Translating gives CASSSRHRQEQFF. Full variable domain (missing parts from reference TRBV7-9 and TRBJ2-1): DTGVSQNPRHKITKRGQNVTFRCDPISEHNRLYWYRQTLGQGPEFLTYFQNEAQLEKSRLLSDRFSAERPKGSFSTLEIQRTEQGDSAMYLCASSSRHRQEQFFGPGTRLTVL.

The chain joins TRBV6-6 to TRBJ2-3; no clear D gene. Between the trimmed V and J ends, which lost 0 bases and 5 bases, there was a span of 3 bases. The germline V gene encodes CDR1 MNHNY and CDR2 SVGAGI (reference sequence). The CDR3 extends over 12 amino acids. CDR3 DNA sequence: TGTGCCAGCAGTTACTCTCAAGATACGCAGTATTTT. Protein product: CASSYSQDTQYF.

The rearrangement uses TRBV4-2 and TRBJ1-1; 8 positions agree with TRBD1. Trimming took 3 bases from V and 1 from J; bases not matched to a gene: 7. The CDR3 covers 16 residues. CDR1 is LGHNA, CDR2 YNFKEQ, per germline. The CDR3 region has the DNA TGTGCCAGCAGCCACACCGACAGGGGAACGAACACTGAAGCTTTCTTT. This translates into CASSHTDRGTNTEAFF.

This clone occurred a few times. CDR3 loop: CASSYKANTEAFF. The CDR3 DNA is TGTGCCAGCAGTTACAAGGCGAACACTGAAGCTTTCTTT. This chain connects TRBV6-5 to TRBJ1-1, with D unclear. Germline CDR1 and CDR2: MNHEY and SVGAGI. Trimming pared 2 bases from V and 1 base from J, leaving 5 bases between. The CDR3 totals 13 residues.